The clone carrying this T cell receptor (beta chain) was counted a few times. What it binds is unknown. The data were taken from a study of cytomegalovirus exposure and HLA in healthy donors. General study points: Three CMV-associated chains proved CMV antigen-specific in vitro. For cytomegalovirus status, the classifier reportedly gave diagnoses with high specificity and sensitivity.

The table came from immunoSEQ multiplex PCR; TCRdb's copy has only in-frame clones and leaves some out. Of fewer than 250,000 clones listed, approximately 87% are singletons. Germline V CDR1 and CDR2: WSHSY, SAAADI. The CDR3 extends over 14 amino acids. V was shortened by 6 bases and J by 0 bases, with 12 bases between the two germline ends. The specimen sequenced was PBMCs. The gene calls are TRBV10-2 and TRBJ2-7, with D tentatively TRBD1 (6 bases). The sequence derives from a man younger than 35 in good health and CMV-seronegative. The CDR3 sequence is CASSQGMGSYEQYF. The CDR3 DNA reads TGCGCCAGCAGCCAGGGGATGGGCTCCTACGAGCAGTACTTC.